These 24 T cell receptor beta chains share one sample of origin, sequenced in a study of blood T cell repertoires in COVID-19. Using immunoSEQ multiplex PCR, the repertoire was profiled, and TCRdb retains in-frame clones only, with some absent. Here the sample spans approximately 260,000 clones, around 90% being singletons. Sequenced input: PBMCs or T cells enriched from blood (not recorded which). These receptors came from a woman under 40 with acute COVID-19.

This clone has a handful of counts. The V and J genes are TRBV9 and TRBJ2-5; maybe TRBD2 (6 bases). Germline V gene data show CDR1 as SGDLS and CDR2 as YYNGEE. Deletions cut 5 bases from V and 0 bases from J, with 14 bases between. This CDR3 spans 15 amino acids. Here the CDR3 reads CASSVGAGNQETQYF. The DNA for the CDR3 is TGTGCCAGCAGTGTCGGGGCGGGGAACCAAGAGACCCAGTACTTC.

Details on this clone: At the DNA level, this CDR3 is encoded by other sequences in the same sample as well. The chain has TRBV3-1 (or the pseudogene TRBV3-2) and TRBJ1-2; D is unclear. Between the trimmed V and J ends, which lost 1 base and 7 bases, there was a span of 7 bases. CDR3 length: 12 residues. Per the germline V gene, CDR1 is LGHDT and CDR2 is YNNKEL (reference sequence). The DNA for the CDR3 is TGTGCCAGCAGCCAAGGTCGGGTTGGCTACACCTTC. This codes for CASSQGRVGYTF.

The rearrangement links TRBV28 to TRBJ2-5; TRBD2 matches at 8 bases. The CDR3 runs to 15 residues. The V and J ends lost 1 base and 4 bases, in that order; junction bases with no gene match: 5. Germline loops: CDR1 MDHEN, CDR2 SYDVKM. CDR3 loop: CASSLYGRAGETQYF. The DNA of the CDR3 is TGTGCCAGCAGTTTATACGGGAGGGCCGGAGAGACCCAGTACTTC.

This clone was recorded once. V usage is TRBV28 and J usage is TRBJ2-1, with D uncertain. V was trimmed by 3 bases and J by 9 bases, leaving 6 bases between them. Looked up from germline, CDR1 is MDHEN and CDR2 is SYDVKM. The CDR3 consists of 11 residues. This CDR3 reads CASSLRGEQFF. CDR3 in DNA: TGTGCCAGCAGTTTGCGAGGTGAGCAGTTCTTC.

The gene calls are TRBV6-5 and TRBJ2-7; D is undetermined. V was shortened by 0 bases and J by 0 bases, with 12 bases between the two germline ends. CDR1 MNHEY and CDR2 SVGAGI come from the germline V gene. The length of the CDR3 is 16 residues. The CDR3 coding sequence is TGTGCCAGCAGTTACTCACCTGAAGCTCGCTCCTACGAGCAGTACTTC. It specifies CASSYSPEARSYEQYF.

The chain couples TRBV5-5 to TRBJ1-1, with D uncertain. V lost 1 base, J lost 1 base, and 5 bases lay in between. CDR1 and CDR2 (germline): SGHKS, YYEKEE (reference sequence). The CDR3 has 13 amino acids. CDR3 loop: CASSLHWNTEAFF. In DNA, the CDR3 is TGTGCCAGCAGCTTGCACTGGAACACTGAAGCTTTCTTT.

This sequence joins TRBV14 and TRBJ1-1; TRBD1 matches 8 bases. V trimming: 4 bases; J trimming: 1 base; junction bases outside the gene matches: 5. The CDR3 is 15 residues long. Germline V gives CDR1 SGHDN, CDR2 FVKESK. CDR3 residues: CASSRSQGANTEAFF. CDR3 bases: TGTGCCAGCAGCCGATCCCAGGGGGCGAACACTGAAGCTTTCTTT.

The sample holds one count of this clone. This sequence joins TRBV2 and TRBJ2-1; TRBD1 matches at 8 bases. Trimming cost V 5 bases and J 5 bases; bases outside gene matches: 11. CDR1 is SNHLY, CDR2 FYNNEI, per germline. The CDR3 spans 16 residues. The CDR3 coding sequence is TGTGCCAGCAGTAAATCTCCGGGACAGGAAGACAATGAGCAGTTCTTC. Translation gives CASSKSPGQEDNEQFF.

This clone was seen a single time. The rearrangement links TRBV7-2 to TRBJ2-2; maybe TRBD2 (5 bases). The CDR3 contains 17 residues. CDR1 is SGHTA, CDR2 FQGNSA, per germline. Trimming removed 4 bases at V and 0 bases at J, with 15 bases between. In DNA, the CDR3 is TGTGCCAGCAGCTACGACGAGTTCGGGGCGAACACCGGGGAGCTGTTTTTT. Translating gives CASSYDEFGANTGELFF. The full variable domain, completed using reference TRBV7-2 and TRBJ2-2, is GAGVSQSPSNKVTEKGKDVELRCDPISGHTALYWYRQSLGQGLEFLIYFQGNSAPDKSGLPSDRFSAERTGGSVSTLTIQRTQQEDSAVYLCASSYDEFGANTGELFFGEGSRLTVL.

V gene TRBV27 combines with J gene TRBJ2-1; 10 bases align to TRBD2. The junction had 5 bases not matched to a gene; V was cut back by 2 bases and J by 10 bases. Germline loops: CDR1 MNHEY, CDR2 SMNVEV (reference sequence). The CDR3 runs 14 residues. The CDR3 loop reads CASSLLSGGVEQFF. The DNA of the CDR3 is TGTGCCAGCAGTTTACTCAGCGGGGGGGTAGAGCAGTTCTTC.

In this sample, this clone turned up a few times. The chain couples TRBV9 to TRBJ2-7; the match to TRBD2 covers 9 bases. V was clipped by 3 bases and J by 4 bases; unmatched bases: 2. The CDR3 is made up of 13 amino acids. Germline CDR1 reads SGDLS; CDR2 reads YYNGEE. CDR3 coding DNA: TGTGCCAGCAGCGCGACTAGCGGATACGAGCAGTACTTC. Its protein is CASSATSGYEQYF.

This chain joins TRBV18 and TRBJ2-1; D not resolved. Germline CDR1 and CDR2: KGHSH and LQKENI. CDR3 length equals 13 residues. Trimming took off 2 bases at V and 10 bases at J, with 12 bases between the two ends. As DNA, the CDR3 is TGTGCCAGCTCACCATGGCAGCGTGAAGAGCAGTTCTTC. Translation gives CASSPWQREEQFF.

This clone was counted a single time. This chain's CDR3 is CASSSRLAGAAYEQYF. In DNA, the CDR3 is TGTGCCAGCAGCTCTAGACTAGCGGGAGCGGCCTACGAGCAGTACTTC. The genes are TRBV5-4 and TRBJ2-7; 12 bases are a match to TRBD2. V was pared by 3 bases and J by 2 bases, with 6 bases of the junction left unmatched. The CDR3 length is 16 residues. Germline lookup yields CDR1 SGHNT and CDR2 YYREEE (reference sequence).

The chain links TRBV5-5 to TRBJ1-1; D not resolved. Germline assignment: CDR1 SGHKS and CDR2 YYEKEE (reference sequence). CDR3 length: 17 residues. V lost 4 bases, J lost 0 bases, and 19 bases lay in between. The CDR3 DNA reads TGTGCCAGCAGCCAACGACTAATGGACGGTTTGAACACTGAAGCTTTCTTT. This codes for CASSQRLMDGLNTEAFF.

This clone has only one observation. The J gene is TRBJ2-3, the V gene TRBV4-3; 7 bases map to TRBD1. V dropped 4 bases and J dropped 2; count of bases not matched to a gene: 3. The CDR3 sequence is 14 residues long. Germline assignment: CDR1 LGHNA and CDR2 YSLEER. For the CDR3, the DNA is TGCGCCAGCAGCCTAGACAGGGCCACAGATACGCAGTATTTT. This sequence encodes CASSLDRATDTQYF.

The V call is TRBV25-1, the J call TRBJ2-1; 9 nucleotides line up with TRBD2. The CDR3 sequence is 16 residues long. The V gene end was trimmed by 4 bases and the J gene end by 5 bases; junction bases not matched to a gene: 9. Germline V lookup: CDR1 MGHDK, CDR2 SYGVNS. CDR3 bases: TGTGCCAGCAGTGCCCTTCCCGGGACTAGCAACAATGAGCAGTTCTTC. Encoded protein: CASSALPGTSNNEQFF. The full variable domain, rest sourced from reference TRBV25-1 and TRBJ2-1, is EADIYQTPRYLVIGTGKKITLECSQTMGHDKMYWYQQDPGMELHLIHYSYGVNSTEKGDLSSESTVSRIRTEHFPLTLESARPSHTSQYLCASSALPGTSNNEQFFGPGTRLTVL.

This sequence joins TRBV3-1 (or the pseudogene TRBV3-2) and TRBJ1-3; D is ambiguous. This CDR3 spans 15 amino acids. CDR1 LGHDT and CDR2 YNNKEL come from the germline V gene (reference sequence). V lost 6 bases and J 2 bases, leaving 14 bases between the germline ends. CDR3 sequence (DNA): TGTGCCAGCAGGCAAAGAATGGGAGCTGGAAACACCATATATTTT. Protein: CASRQRMGAGNTIYF.

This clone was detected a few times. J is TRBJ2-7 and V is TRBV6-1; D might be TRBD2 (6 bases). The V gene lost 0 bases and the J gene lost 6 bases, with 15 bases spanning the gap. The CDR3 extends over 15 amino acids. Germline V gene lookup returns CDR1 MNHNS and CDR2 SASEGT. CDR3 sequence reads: CASSEAEGEVGEQYF. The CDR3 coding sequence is TGTGCCAGCAGTGAAGCGGAGGGAGAGGTCGGCGAGCAGTACTTC.

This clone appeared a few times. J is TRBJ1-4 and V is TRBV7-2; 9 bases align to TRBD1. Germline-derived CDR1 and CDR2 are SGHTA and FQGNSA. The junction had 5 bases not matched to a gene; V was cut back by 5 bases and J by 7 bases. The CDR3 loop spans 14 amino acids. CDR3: CASSGQGLGEKLFF. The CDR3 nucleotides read TGTGCCAGCAGCGGACAGGGGTTGGGTGAAAAACTGTTTTTT.

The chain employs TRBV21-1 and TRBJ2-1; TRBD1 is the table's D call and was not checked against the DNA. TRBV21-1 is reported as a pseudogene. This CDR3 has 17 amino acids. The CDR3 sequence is CASSKNQDRGTYNEQFF. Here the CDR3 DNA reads TGTGCCAGCAGCAAAAACCAGGACAGGGGAACCTACAATGAGCAGTTCTTC.

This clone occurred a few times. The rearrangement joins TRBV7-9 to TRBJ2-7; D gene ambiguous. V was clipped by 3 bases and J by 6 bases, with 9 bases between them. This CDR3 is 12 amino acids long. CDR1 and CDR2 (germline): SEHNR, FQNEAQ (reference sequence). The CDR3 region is CASSFEAPEQYF. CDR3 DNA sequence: TGTGCCAGCAGCTTCGAAGCCCCCGAGCAGTACTTC.

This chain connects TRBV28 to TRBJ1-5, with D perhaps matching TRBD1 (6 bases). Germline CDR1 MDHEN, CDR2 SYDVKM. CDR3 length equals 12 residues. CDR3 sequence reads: CVAGALRQPQHF. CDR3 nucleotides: TGTGTTGCAGGGGCCCTCCGACAGCCCCAGCATTTT.

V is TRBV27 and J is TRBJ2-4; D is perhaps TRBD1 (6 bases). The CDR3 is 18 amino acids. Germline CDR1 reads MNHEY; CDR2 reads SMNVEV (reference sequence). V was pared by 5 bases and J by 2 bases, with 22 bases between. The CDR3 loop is CASSPLTGPPVPKNIQYF. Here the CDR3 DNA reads TGTGCCAGCAGTCCATTGACAGGCCCACCGGTGCCCAAAAACATTCAGTACTTC.

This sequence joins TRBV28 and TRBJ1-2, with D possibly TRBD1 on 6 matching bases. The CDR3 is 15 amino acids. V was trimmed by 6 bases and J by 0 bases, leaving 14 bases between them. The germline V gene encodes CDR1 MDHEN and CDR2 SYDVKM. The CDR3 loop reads CASSPGTPSNYGYTF. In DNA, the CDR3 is TGTGCCAGCAGCCCCGGGACACCCTCTAACTATGGCTACACCTTC.